This TCR beta chain was sequenced for a study of patients and donors after allogeneic stem cell transplantation (dated by TCRdb to the early 2020s). Looking up the germline V gene yields CDR1 SQVTM and CDR2 ANQGSEA. V is reduced by 6 bases and J by 3 bases, leaving a spacing of 12 bases between them. The CDR3 goes from the cysteine to the phenylalanine over 13 residues. Only the CDR3 region is kept as DNA, spanning 39 bases read in frame from base 1. Notes on this clonotype: Its antigen is not yet known. The input lacks base qualities; no much larger clone sits a single base away.

Library preparation employed RT-PCR. Data came from a NextSeq 550. In-frame beta chains were kept once TCRdb had trimmed the public reads at Q25 with fastp and called clones with MiXCR. Rows with a matching CDR3 protein are joined into one entry that keeps the most common DNA and genes. In this sample the table shows 110,000 or so distinct CDR3 sequences, approximately 35% of which occur a single time. The top ten hold around 30% of the sample. The V and J segments used are TRBV29-1 and TRBJ1-5, and possibly TRBD1, on 6 matching bases. The origin of this receptor is a human donor who was either an allogeneic HSCT recipient or a stem cell or donor lymphocyte infusion donor (not recorded which). It is not recorded whose cells these are; they may come from a transplant donor. Material for sequencing was blood, either unsorted or a sorted T cell fraction (not recorded which). This receptor has the CDR3 CSVVQGPNQPQHF. The DNA sequence follows: TGCAGCGTGGTACAGGGCCCCAATCAGCCCCAGCATTTT.